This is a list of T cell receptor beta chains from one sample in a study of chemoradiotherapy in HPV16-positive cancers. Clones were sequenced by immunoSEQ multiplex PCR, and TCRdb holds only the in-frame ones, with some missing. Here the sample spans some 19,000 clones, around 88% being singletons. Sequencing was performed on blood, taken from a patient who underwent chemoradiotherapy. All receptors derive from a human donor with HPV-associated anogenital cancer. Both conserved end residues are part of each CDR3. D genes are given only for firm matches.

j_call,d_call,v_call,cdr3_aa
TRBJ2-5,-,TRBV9,CASSVGGGLGHQETQYF
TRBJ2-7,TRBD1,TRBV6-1,CASRPGTGQSYEQYF
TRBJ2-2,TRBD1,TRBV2,CASSPQGVAGELFF
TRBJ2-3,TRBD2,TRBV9,CASSSRAGSSTDTQYF
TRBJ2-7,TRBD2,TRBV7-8,CASSLAGTKSYEQYF
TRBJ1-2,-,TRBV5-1,CASSPLTGSYGYTF
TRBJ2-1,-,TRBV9,CASSVVETEQFF
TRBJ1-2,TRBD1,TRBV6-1,CASKGTGQNYGYTF
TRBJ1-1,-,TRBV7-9,CASSPQTYTLNTEAFF
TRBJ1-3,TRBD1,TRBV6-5,CATMQGANTIYF
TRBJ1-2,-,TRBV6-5,CASSAAAGRGYTF
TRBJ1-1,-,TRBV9,CASSPRRMNTEAFF
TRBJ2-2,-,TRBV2,CASRGEGDTGELFF
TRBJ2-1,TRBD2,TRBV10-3,CASRRGLAEFF
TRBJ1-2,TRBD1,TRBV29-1,CSVEDAAGGPQRYGYTF
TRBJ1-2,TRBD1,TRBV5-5,CASSLGTGNGYTF
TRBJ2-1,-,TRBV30,CAWSVRRGLNNEQFF
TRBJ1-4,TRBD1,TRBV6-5,CASSYGTGGGNEKLFF
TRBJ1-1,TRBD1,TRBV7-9,CASSLAGGTGDLNTEAFF
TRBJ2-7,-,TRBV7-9,CASSPVGKAYEQYF
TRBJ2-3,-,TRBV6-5,CASSYGARTDTQYF
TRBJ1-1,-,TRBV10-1,CASSESWNTEAFF
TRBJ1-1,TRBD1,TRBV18,CASSLGQGMNTEAFF
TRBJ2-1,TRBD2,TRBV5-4,CASSLPAGDDNEQFF
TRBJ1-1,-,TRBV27,CASSLEGLYTEAFF
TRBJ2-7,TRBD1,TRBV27,CASSRQGPYEQYF
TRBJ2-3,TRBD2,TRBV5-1,CASSLLTSGRAIDTQYF
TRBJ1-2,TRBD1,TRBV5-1,CASSSTGATNYGYTF
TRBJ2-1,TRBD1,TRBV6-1,CASSWGQGPRLGQFF
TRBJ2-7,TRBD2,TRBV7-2,CASSPGLASFSYEQYF
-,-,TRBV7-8,CASSLVYSPVPYEQYF
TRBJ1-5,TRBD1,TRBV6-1,CASRAGGWGNQPQHF
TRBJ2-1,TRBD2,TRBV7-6,CASSAGLAGYNEQFF
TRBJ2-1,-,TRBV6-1,CASSEGQYSYNEQFF
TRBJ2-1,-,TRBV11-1,CASSPDPGLNEQFF
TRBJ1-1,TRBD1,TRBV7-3,CASSPGTGASNTEAFF
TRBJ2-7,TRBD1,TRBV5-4,CASSLDPPGQGGNEQYF
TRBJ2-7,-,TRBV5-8,CASSLYGEQYF
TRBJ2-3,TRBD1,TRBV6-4,CASSLDRATDTQYF
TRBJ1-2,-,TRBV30,CAWSVWGAINYGYTF
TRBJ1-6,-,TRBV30,CAWSVPQGNSPLHF
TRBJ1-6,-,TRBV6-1,CASSEGAGRPSPLHF
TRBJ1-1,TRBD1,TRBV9,CASSVGVGRGQKAFF
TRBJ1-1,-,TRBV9,CASSVEPVRNTEAFF
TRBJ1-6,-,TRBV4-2,CASSQDQRSKNSPLHF
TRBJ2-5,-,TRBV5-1,CASSQKVGGETQYF
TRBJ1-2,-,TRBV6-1,CASSESWNPYGYTF
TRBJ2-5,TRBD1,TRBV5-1,CASSLQGSEETQYF
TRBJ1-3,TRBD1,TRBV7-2,CASSRQGLGSGNTIYF
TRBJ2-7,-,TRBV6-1,CASQLYGAEQYF
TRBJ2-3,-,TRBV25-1,CASSGYAGAFTDTQYF
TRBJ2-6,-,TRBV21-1,CASSKGPTGVYSGANVLTF